This T cell receptor (beta chain) was captured by sequencing in a study of blood T cell repertoires in COVID-19. About the research overall: Collection of acute and convalescent COVID-19 samples took place in the United States, Italy and Spain.

Clones were sequenced by immunoSEQ multiplex PCR, and TCRdb holds only the in-frame ones, with some missing. The data hold about 280,000 clones, with roughly 90% observed a single time. Input material: peripheral blood. The clonotype originates from a woman aged 25 to 39 with COVID-19, enrolled during active disease.

The chain's CDR3 is CASSVESGGRNYGYTF. The CDR3 nucleotides read TGTGCCAGCAGCGTAGAGTCGGGGGGGCGTAACTATGGCTACACCTTC. The rearrangement joins TRBV9 to TRBJ1-2; D possibly corresponds to TRBD1 (6 bases). This CDR3 contains 16 residues. The germline V gene encodes CDR1 SGDLS and CDR2 YYNGEE. Trimming stripped 0 bases from V and 1 base from J, with 13 bases between.